In this sample, the clone carrying this T cell receptor (beta chain) turned up many times. The record originates from a study of breast tumors, draining lymph nodes, adjacent tissues. The CDR3 extends over 12 amino acids. Germline V gene lookup returns CDR1 LGHNT and CDR2 FRNRAP. The V end lost 6 bases, the J end lost 6 bases, and 11 bases lay between the germline ends. TCRdb re-derived calls from the multiplex PCR reads in MiXCR, one entry per CDR3 protein. Among 50,000 to 85,000 distinct CDR3 sequences listed, less than 50% were seen once. The chain carries TRBV12-5 and TRBJ2-5; D unclear. This TCR came from a female donor with breast cancer. Some clones in this sample may be carry-over from other donors' samples. Source material: breast tumor tissue. The CDR3 spells CASGLIHQTQYF. The CDR3 nucleotides read TGTGCTAGTGGCCTCATACACCAGACCCAGTACTTC.